Only a few counts were recorded for the clone carrying this TCR beta chain. The data were taken from a study of CD8 T cells in ankylosing spondylitis. Germline CDR1 and CDR2: SGHTA and FQGNSA. V lost 2 bases to trimming and J lost 3 bases; unmatched junction nucleotides: 6. The CDR3 loop spans 15 amino acids. TCRdb re-derived calls from the 5' RACE reads in MiXCR, one entry per CDR3 protein. The sample has roughly 150,000 distinct CDR3 sequences; around a third are singletons. Sequenced sample: synovial fluid, either unsorted or a sorted T cell fraction (not recorded which). The source is a male donor with ankylosing spondylitis. V gene TRBV7-2 combines with J gene TRBJ2-5; 7 bases align to TRBD2. CDR3 coding DNA: TGTGCCAGCAGCTTATCTATTGGGGGGGAAGAGACCCAGTACTTC. This translates into CASSLSIGGEETQYF.